Presented here are 3 T cell receptor beta chains from one specimen sequenced in a study of OX40 agonist ivuxolimab in advanced cancers. The method was immunoSEQ multiplex PCR; TCRdb's version includes in-frame clones alone and lacks a portion of them. The profile covers about 40,000 clones, with roughly 80% appearing a single time and about 35% taken by the ten largest. The sequences come from CD4+ or CD8+ T cells sorted from blood, collected in a trial of the OX40 agonist ivuxolimab. These receptors originate from an adult with an advanced solid tumor such as melanoma, head and neck, liver or kidney cancer.

The chain combines TRBV6-6 with TRBJ1-6; 7 bases are a match to TRBD1. The germline CDR1 and CDR2 sequences are MNHNY and SVGAGI (reference sequence). After removal of 6 bases from V and 8 bases from J, the junction contained 4 bases not matched to a gene. This CDR3 region has 13 residues. This CDR3 reads CASRQGWDSPLHF. CDR3 sequence (DNA): TGTGCCAGCAGACAGGGGTGGGATTCACCCCTCCACTTT.

This sequence joins TRBV7-9 and TRBJ1-2; D perhaps matches TRBD1 (5 bases). Trimming shortened V by 4 bases and J by 9 bases, and 9 bases separated the two germline ends. The CDR3 is 11 residues long. Per the germline V gene, CDR1 is SEHNR and CDR2 is FQNEAQ (reference sequence). CDR3 sequence reads: CASSWGGSYTF. CDR3 coding DNA: TGTGCCAGCAGCTGGGGGGGAAGCTACACCTTC.

The gene calls are TRBV18 and TRBJ1-1, with D unresolved. Germline V gene lookup returns CDR1 KGHSH and CDR2 LQKENI. This CDR3 region has 13 residues. Trimming removed 7 bases from V and 5 bases from J, with 14 bases in between. CDR3 region: CASFQRTLTEAFF. The CDR3, as DNA: TGTGCCAGCTTCCAACGTACACTAACTGAAGCTTTCTTT. The variable domain in full, completed from reference TRBV18 and TRBJ1-1, reads NAGVMQNPRHLVRRRGQEARLRCSPMKGHSHVYWYRQLPEEGLKFMVYLQKENIIDESGMPKERFSAEFPKEGPSILRIQQVVRGDSAAYFCASFQRTLTEAFFGQGTRLTVV.